The 12 T cell receptor beta chains given below trace back to one sample, sequenced in a study of cytomegalovirus exposure and HLA in healthy donors. Primers for the PCR totalled 60 Vbeta and 13 Jbeta. Clones were sequenced by immunoSEQ multiplex PCR, and TCRdb holds only the in-frame ones, with some missing. This sample has over 75,000 clones, with around three quarters found just once. Specimen: PBMCs. The receptors were sampled from a male donor in good health and CMV-seropositive.

This clone was detected only once. CDR3 bases: TGCGCCAGCAGCCAAGATTGGGTGAGGGCCCTCTCCAATGGCTACACCTTC. This sequence encodes CASSQDWVRALSNGYTF. The V gene is TRBV4-3, the J gene TRBJ1-2, with no clear D. V lost 0 bases, J lost 6 bases, and 20 bases lay in between. CDR1 and CDR2 from the germline V gene are LGHNA and YSLEER. The CDR3 extends over 17 amino acids.

The chain is built from TRBV5-1 and TRBJ1-4; TRBD1 agrees at 7 bases. Per germline, CDR1 SGHRS and CDR2 YFSETQ. There are 14 residues in the CDR3. V was pared by 4 bases and J by 5 bases, with 5 bases of the junction left unmatched. CDR3 DNA sequence: TGCGCCAGCAGCCGGGACAGACTAAATGAAAAACTGTTTTTT. Protein product: CASSRDRLNEKLFF.

The rearrangement joins TRBV5-1 to TRBJ1-1; the D gene is possibly TRBD1 (6 bases). V lost 4 bases and J 5 bases, leaving 15 bases between the germline ends. The germline V gene encodes CDR1 SGHRS and CDR2 YFSETQ. This CDR3 is built from 14 residues. The CDR3 here is CASSVQTGTTEAFF. Here the CDR3 DNA reads TGCGCCAGCAGCGTCCAAACAGGGACGACTGAAGCTTTCTTT.

The table lists this clone with a few counts. This sequence joins TRBV6-6 and TRBJ2-7, with 7 bases lining up with TRBD1. Trimming removed 2 bases from V and 0 bases from J; junction bases left unmatched: 4. The V gene's germline CDR1 is MNHNY and CDR2 SVGAGI (reference sequence). This CDR3 has 15 residues. The CDR3 nucleotides read TGTGCCAGCAGTTACGGGACAGCGAGCTCCTACGAGCAGTACTTC. Protein product: CASSYGTASSYEQYF.

This clone has only one observation. The chain uses TRBV5-1 and TRBJ1-4, with D possibly TRBD1 on 5 matching bases. V shed 6 bases and J shed 8 bases, with 17 bases lying between them. The V gene's germline CDR1 is SGHRS and CDR2 YFSETQ. The CDR3 is made up of 14 amino acids. CDR3 DNA: TGCGCCAGCACCACTGACGGGGGTGGCGAAAAACTGTTTTTT. Translation gives CASTTDGGGEKLFF.

The chain links TRBV6-1 to TRBJ1-6, with a tentative D call TRBD1 (5 bases). The CDR3 totals 15 residues. Germline values: CDR1 MNHNS, CDR2 SASEGT. V was pared by 1 base and J by 14 bases, with 18 bases between. The DNA of the CDR3 is TGTGCCAGCAGTGAAGTTACAGGCAAGGGATTGACCCTCCACTTT. Its protein product is CASSEVTGKGLTLHF.

The V gene is TRBV6-1, the J gene TRBJ1-2, with TRBD1 as a possible D gene (6 bases). V was cut by 7 bases and J by 6 bases, with 9 bases left in between. This CDR3 has 11 residues. The germline V gene encodes CDR1 MNHNS and CDR2 SASEGT. The CDR3 loop is CASNPGDGYTF. The CDR3 DNA sequence: TGTGCCAGCAACCCAGGGGATGGCTACACCTTC.

The chain is built from TRBV25-1 and TRBJ1-1; 7 nucleotides agree with TRBD1. The CDR3 contains 17 residues. Germline CDR1 reads MGHDK; CDR2 reads SYGVNS. V shed 2 bases, J shed 4 bases, and the junction held 13 bases outside the gene matches. This chain's CDR3 is CASSETTGEVGFTEAFF. The CDR3 DNA sequence: TGTGCCAGCAGTGAAACCACAGGGGAGGTAGGATTCACTGAAGCTTTCTTT.

The rearrangement uses TRBV7-9 and TRBJ2-3; no clear D gene. Trimming shortened V by 5 bases and J by 1 base, and 13 bases separated the two germline ends. Germline V gene sequence: CDR1 SEHNR, CDR2 FQNEAQ (reference sequence). This CDR3 comprises 15 residues. CDR3 amino acids: CASSDRHSGTDTQYF. CDR3 in DNA: TGTGCCAGCAGCGATCGACACTCCGGCACAGATACGCAGTATTTT. The full variable domain, its missing parts supplied by reference TRBV7-9 and TRBJ2-3, is DTGVSQNPRHKITKRGQNVTFRCDPISEHNRLYWYRQTLGQGPEFLTYFQNEAQLEKSRLLSDRFSAERPKGSFSTLEIQRTEQGDSAMYLCASSDRHSGTDTQYFGPGTRLTVL.

The chain recombines TRBV29-1 with TRBJ1-1, with TRBD1 matching over 9 bases. Unmatched junction bases numbered 10, after V lost 7 bases and J lost 4 bases. This CDR3 has 14 residues. Germline V lookup: CDR1 SQVTM, CDR2 ANQGSEA. CDR3 in DNA: TGCAGCGCTGGGGCACAGGGGGCAGGCACTGAAGCTTTCTTT. Its protein is CSAGAQGAGTEAFF.

This clone appeared a single time. V is TRBV19 and J is TRBJ1-6, with no clear D. Germline V gene sequence: CDR1 LNHDA, CDR2 SQIVND (reference sequence). Trimming removed 5 bases at V and 1 base at J, with 12 bases between. The CDR3 sequence is 16 residues long. The CDR3 here is CASSAQVSSYNSPLHF. The CDR3 DNA reads TGTGCCAGTAGTGCCCAGGTGTCTTCCTATAATTCACCCCTCCACTTT.

The V call is TRBV7-2, the J call TRBJ1-3; 7 bases align to TRBD1. Germline CDR1 and CDR2: SGHTA and FQGNSA. Trimming removed 5 bases from V and 2 bases from J; junction bases left unmatched: 6. The CDR3 runs 15 residues. CDR3 residues: CASSLSGGTGNTIYF. In DNA form, the CDR3 reads TGTGCCAGCAGCCTTTCAGGGGGAACTGGAAACACCATATATTTT. Full variable domain (missing parts from reference TRBV7-2 and TRBJ1-3): GAGVSQSPSNKVTEKGKDVELRCDPISGHTALYWYRQSLGQGLEFLIYFQGNSAPDKSGLPSDRFSAERTGGSVSTLTIQRTQQEDSAVYLCASSLSGGTGNTIYFGEGSWLTVV.